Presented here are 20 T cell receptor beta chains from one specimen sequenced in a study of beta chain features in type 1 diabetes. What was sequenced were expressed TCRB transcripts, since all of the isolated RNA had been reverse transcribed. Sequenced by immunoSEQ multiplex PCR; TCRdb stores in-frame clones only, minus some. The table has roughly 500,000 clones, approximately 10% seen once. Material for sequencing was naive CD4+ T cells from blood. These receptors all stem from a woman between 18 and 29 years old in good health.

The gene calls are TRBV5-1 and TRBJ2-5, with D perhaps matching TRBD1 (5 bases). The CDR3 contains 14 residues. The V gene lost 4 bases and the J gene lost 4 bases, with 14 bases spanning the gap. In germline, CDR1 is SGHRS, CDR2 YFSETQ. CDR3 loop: CASSVGHAGETQYF. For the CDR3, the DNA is TGCGCCAGCAGCGTGGGGCACGCCGGAGAGACCCAGTACTTC.

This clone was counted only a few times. The CDR3 nucleotides read TGCAGCGTCGGCGCTAGGGGGGGTCCTGGCAATGAGCAGTTCTTC. Protein sequence: CSVGARGGPGNEQFF. The rearrangement joins TRBV29-1 to TRBJ2-1; TRBD2 might be the D (7 bases). With 6 bases removed from V and 6 bases from J, the gap between germline ends came to 21 bases. This CDR3 is built from 15 residues. CDR1 is SQVTM and CDR2 is ANQGSEA in the germline V gene.

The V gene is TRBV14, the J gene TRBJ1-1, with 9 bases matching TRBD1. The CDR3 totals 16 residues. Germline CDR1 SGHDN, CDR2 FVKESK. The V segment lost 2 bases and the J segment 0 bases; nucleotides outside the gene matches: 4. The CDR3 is CASSQTGTGLNTEAFF. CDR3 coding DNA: TGTGCCAGCAGCCAAACCGGGACAGGGCTGAACACTGAAGCTTTCTTT.

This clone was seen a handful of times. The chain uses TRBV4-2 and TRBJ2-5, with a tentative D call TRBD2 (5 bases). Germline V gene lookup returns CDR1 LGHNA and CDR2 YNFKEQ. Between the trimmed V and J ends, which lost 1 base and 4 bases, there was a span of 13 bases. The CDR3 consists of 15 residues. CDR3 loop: CASSQGELKRETQYF. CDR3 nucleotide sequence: TGTGCCAGCAGCCAAGGGGAGCTTAAGCGAGAGACCCAGTACTTC.

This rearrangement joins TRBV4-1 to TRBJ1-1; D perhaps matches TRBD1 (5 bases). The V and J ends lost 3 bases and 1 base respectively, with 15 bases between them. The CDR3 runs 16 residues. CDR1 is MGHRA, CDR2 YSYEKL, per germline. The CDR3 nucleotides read TGCGCCAGCAGCCATCCCCTCAAGGGGCGGAACACTGAAGCTTTCTTT. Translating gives CASSHPLKGRNTEAFF.

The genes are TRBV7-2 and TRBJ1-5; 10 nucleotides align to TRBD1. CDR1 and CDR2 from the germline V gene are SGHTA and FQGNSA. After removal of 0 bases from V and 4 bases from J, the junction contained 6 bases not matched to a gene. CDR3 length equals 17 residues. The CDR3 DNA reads TGTGCCAGCAGCTTAGCCGGGACAGGGGTCAGAAATCAGCCCCAGCATTTT. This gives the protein CASSLAGTGVRNQPQHF.

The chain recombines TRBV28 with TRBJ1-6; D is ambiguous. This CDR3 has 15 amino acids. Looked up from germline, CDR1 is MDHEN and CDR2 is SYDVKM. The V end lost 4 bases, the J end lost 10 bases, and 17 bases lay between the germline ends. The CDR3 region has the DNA TGTGCCAGCAGTTCCCCTACTGGGCGAGGGTCACCCCTCCACTTT. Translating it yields CASSSPTGRGSPLHF.

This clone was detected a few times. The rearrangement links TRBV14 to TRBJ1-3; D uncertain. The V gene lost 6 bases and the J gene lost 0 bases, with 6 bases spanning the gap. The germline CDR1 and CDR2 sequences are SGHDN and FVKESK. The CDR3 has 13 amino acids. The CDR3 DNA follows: TGTGCCAGCAGACCTAGCTCTGGAAACACCATATATTTT. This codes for CASRPSSGNTIYF.

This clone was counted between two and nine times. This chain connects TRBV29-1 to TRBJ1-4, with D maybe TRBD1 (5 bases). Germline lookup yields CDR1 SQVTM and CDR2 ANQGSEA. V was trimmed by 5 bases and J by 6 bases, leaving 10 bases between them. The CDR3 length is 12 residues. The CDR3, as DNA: TGCAGCGTTTTGGGGCTCGATGAAAAACTGTTTTTT. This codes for CSVLGLDEKLFF.

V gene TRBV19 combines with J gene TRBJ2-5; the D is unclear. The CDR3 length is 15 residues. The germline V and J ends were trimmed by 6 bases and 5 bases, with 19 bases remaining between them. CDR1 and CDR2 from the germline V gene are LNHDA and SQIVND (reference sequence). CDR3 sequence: CASSLRTGSWETQYF. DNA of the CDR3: TGTGCCAGTAGCCTCCGGACCGGATCTTGGGAGACCCAGTACTTC. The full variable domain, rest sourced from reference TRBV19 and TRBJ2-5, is DGGITQSPKYLFRKEGQNVTLSCEQNLNHDAMYWYRQDPGQGLRLIYYSQIVNDFQKGDIAEGYSVSREKKESFPLTVTSAQKNPTAFYLCASSLRTGSWETQYFGPGTRLLVL.

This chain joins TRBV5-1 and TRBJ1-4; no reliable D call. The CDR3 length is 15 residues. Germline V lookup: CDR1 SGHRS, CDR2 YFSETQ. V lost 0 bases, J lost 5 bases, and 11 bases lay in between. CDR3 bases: TGCGCCAGCAGCTTGGCCGTTACACCGAATGAAAAACTGTTTTTT. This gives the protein CASSLAVTPNEKLFF.

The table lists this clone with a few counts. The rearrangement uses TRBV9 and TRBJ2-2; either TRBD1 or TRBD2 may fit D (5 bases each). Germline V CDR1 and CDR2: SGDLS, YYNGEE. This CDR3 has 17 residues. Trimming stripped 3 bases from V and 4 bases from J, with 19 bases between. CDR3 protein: CASSASQGWRSTGELFF. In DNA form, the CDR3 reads TGTGCCAGCAGCGCAAGCCAGGGATGGAGGAGCACCGGGGAGCTGTTTTTT.

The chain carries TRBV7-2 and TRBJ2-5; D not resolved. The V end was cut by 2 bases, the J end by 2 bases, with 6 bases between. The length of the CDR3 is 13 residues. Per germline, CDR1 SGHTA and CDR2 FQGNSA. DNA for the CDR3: TGTGCCAGCAGCTTACTACCTCAAGAGACCCAGTACTTC. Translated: CASSLLPQETQYF.

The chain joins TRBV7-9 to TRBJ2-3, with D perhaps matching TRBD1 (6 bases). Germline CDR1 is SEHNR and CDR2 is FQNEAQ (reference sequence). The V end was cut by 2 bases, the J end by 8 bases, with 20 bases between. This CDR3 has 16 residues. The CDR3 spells CASSLRDKGTHSTQYF. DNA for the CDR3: TGTGCCAGCAGCTTAAGGGACAAGGGGACCCATTCTACGCAGTATTTT.

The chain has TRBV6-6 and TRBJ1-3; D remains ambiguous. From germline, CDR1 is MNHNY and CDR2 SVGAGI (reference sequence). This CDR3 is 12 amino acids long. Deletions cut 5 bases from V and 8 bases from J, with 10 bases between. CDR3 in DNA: TGTGCCAGCAGTGGCCACCGGGACACCATATATTTT. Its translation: CASSGHRDTIYF.

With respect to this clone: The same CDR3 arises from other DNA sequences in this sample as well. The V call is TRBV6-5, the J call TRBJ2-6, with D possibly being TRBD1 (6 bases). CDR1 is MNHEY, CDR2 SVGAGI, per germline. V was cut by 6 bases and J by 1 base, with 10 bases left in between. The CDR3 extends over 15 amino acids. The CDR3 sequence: CASSRDRSGANVLTF. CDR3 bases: TGTGCCAGCAGCCGCGACAGGTCTGGGGCCAACGTCCTGACTTTC.

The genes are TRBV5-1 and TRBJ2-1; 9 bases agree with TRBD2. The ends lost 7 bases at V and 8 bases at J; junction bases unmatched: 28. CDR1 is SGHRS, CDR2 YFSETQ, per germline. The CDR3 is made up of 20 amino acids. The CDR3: CASSRHLGILTAGGNDEQFF. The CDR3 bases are TGCGCCAGCTCCCGGCATCTTGGTATCTTAACAGCGGGAGGTAATGATGAGCAGTTCTTC.

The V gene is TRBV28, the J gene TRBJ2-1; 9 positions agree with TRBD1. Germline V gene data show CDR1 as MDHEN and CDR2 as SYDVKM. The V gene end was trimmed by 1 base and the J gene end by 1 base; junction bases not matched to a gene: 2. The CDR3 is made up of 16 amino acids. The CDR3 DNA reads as TGTGCCAGCAGTTTATATGGACAGGGGTCCTACAATGAGCAGTTCTTC. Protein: CASSLYGQGSYNEQFF.

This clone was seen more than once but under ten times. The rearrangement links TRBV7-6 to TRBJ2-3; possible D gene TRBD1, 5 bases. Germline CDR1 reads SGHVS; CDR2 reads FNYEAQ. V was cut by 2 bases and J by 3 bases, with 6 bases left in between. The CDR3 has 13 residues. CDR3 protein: CASSLQGTDTQYF. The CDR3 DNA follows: TGTGCCAGCAGCTTACAGGGAACAGATACGCAGTATTTT.

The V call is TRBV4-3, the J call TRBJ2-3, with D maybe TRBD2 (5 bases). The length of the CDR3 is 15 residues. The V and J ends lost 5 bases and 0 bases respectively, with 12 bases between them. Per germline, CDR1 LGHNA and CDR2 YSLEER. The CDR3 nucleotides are TGCGCCAGCAGCTATCCGGGCGGGAGCACAGATACGCAGTATTTT. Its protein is CASSYPGGSTDTQYF.